Presented here are 2 T cell receptor beta chains from one specimen sequenced in a study of T cell changes during pregnancy in multiple sclerosis. The method was immunoSEQ multiplex PCR; TCRdb's version includes in-frame clones alone and lacks a portion of them. The sample carries approximately 88,000 clones, around 92% recorded once. The source material was peripheral blood, sampled in the third trimester of pregnancy. These receptors were taken from a female donor with multiple sclerosis, enrolled in a pregnancy study.

J is TRBJ2-3 and V is TRBV14, with D perhaps matching TRBD1 (5 bases). Trimming shortened V by 7 bases and J by 2 bases, and 16 bases separated the two germline ends. Germline loops: CDR1 SGHDN, CDR2 FVKESK. This CDR3 contains 15 residues. Written as DNA, the CDR3 is TGTGCCAGCACCAAAGGGGCTGCCCTCACAGATACGCAGTATTTT. This codes for CASTKGAALTDTQYF.

The chain employs TRBV19 and TRBJ2-3; 9 bases map to TRBD2. This CDR3 spans 16 amino acids. With V trimmed by 3 bases and J by 6 bases, 10 bases remained unmatched. Germline CDR1 reads LNHDA; CDR2 reads SQIVND (reference sequence). The CDR3 is CASSILGGRAPDTQYF. In nucleotides, the CDR3 is TGTGCCAGTAGTATTCTTGGCGGGAGGGCTCCCGATACGCAGTATTTT.